This T cell receptor (beta chain) is drawn from a study of cytomegalovirus exposure and HLA in healthy donors. Study-wide results and caveats: In an earlier analysis, in several hundred donors, most V segments appeared productive either ~90% or ~30% of the time. Donor immune exposure was known only as CMV serostatus.

13 Jbeta primers and 60 Vbeta primers were used for the PCR. Assay: immunoSEQ multiplex PCR; the TCRdb copy retains only in-frame clones and omits some. Of 170,000 or so clones in the sample, about 80% are singletons; the top ten hold around 0.69%. This CDR3 has 13 residues. CDR1 is SGHTA and CDR2 is FQGNSA in the germline V gene. Points on this clone: Its antigen is still unknown.

The sequence was collected from a woman in her forties in good health and CMV-seronegative. V gene TRBV7-2 combines with J gene TRBJ2-5; possible D gene TRBD2, 5 bases. The end of the DNA aligns better with TRBJ2-7, so the J call may be wrong. Sequenced: PBMCs. The CDR3 reads CASSSGMAYEQYF. CDR3 bases: TGTGCCAGCAGCTCCGGGATGGCCTACGAGCAGTACTTC.